This T cell receptor (beta chain) was profiled in a study of CD8+ T cells in alopecia areata. In the study overall: By percentage of affected scalp area, the severity of treated patients was scored. General observations from the study: Association of baseline CD8+ expansion with response is uncertain owing to one nonresponder. In scalp and blood during tofacitinib, many expanded lesional clones persisted.

J gave up 4 bases and V 7 bases, and 8 bases lay outside the gene matches. The V gene's germline CDR1 is SGHAT and CDR2 FQNNGV. The CDR3 spans 16 residues. Concerning this clone itself: Its antigen is still unknown.

Treatment here: oral pan-JAK inhibitor, 5-10 mg twice daily. Reverse transcribed after extraction, RNA yielded cDNA as the sequencing template. Repertoires were generated with immunoSEQ multiplex PCR, while TCRdb's copy carries only in-frame clones and drops some. Of around 210,000 clones listed, under 70% are singletons. The source of this sequence is a human donor with alopecia areata. Sequencing used CD4+ T cells sorted from blood, obtained at week 4, from a patient treated with tofacitinib. The gene calls are TRBV11-2 and TRBJ2-1; 12 bases are shared with TRBD2. CDR3 coding DNA: TGTGCCAGCAACGCACTAGCGGGGGGACTGTACAATGAGCAGTTCTTC. Its translation: CASNALAGGLYNEQFF.